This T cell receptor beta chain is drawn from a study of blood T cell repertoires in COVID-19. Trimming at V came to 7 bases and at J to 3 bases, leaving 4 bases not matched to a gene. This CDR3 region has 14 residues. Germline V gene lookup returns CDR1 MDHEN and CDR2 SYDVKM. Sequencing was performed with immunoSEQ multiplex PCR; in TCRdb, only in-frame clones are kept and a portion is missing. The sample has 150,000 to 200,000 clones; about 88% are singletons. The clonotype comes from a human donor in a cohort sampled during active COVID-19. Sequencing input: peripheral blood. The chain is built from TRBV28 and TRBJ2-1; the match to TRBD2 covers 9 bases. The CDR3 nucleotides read TGTGCCAGCATAAGCGGGAGGATCTACAATGAGCAGTTCTTC. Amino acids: CASISGRIYNEQFF.